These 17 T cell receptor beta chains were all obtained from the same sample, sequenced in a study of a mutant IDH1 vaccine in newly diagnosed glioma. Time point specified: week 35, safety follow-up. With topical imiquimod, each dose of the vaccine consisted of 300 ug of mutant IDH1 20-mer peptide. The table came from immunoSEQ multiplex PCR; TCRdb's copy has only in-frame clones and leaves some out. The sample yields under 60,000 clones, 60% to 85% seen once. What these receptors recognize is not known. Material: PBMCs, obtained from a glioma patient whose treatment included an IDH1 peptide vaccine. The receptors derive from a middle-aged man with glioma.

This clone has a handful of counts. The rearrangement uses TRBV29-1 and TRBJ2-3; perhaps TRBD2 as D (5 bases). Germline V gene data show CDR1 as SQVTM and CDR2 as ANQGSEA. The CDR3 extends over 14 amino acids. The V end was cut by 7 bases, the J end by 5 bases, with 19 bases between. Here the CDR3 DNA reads TGCAGCGCTGGAAAATCTCCGAGCGGAGATACGCAGTATTTT. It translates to CSAGKSPSGDTQYF.

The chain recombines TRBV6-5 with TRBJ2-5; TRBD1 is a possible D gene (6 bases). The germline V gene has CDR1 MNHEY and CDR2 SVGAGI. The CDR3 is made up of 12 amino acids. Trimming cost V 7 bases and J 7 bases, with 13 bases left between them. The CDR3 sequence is CASIDRLGTQYF. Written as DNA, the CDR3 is TGTGCCAGCATCGACAGGTTAGGGACCCAGTACTTC.

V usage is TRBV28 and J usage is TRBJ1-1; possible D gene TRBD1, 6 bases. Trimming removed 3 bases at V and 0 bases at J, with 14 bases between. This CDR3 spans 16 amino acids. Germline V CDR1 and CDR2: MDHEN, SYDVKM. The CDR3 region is CASSLLGGLMNTEAFF. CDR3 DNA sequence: TGTGCCAGCAGTTTGTTAGGGGGACTTATGAACACTGAAGCTTTCTTT.

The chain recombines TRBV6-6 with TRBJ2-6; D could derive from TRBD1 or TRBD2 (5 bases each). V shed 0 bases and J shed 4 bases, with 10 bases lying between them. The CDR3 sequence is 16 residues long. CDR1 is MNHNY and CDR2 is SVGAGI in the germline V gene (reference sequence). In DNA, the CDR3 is TGTGCCAGCAGTTACTCGGGGGAACCCGGGGCCAACGTCCTGACTTTC. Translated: CASSYSGEPGANVLTF.

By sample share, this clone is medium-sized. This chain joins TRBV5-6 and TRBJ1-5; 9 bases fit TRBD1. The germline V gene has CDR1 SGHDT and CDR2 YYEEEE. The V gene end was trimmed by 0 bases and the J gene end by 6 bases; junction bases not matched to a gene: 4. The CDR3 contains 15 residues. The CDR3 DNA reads TGTGCCAGCAGCTTGGCCGGGACAGGGATTCAGCCCCAGCATTTT. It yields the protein CASSLAGTGIQPQHF.

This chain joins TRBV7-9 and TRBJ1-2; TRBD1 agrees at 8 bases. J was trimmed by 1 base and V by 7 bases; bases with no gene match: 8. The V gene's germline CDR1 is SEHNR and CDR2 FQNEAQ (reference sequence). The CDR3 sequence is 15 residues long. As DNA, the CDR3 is TGTGCCAGCAACCACCGACAGGGGCTTAACTATGGCTACACCTTC. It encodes CASNHRQGLNYGYTF.

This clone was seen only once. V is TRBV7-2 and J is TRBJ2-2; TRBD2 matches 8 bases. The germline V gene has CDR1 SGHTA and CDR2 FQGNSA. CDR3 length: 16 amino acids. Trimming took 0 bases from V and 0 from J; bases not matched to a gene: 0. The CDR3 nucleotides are TGTGCCAGCAGCTTAGCAGCGGGAGCGAACACCGGGGAGCTGTTTTTT. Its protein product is CASSLAAGANTGELFF.

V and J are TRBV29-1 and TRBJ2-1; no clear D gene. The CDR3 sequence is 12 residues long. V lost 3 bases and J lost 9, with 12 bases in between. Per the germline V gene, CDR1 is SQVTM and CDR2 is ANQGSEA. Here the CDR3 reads CSVDLWTREQFF. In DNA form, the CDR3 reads TGCAGCGTTGACCTCTGGACCCGTGAGCAGTTCTTC.

CDR3: CASSFTGDSSYEQYF. CDR3 nucleotides: TGTGCCAGCAGCTTTACAGGGGACAGCTCCTACGAGCAGTACTTC. The chain links TRBV6-5 to TRBJ2-7; 7 nucleotides line up with TRBD1. J gave up 0 bases and V 6 bases, and 8 bases lay outside the gene matches. The CDR3 contains 15 residues. From germline, CDR1 is MNHEY and CDR2 SVGAGI.

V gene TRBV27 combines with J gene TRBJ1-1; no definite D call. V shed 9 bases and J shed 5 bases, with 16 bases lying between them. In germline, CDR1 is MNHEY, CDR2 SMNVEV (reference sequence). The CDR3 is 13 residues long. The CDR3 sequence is CASAGRLWTEAFF. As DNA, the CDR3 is TGTGCCAGTGCGGGGAGATTGTGGACTGAAGCTTTCTTT.

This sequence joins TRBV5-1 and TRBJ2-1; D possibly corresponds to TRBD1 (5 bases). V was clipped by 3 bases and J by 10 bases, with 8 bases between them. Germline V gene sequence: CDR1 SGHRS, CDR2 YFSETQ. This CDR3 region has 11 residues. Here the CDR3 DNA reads TGCGCCAGCAGCTCCGGACACGAGCAGTTCTTC. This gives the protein CASSSGHEQFF.

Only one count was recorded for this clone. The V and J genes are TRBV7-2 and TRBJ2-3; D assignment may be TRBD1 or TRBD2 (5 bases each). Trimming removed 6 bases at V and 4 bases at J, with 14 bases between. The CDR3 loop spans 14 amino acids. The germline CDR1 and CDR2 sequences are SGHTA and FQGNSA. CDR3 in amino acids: CASSPGQGPDTQYF. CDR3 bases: TGTGCCAGCAGTCCGGGGCAGGGTCCAGATACGCAGTATTTT.

CDR3 coding DNA: TGTGCCAGCAGCTCGCAGGGGGATACCTACAATGAGCAGTTCTTC. It translates to CASSSQGDTYNEQFF. The chain combines TRBV5-4 with TRBJ2-1; 7 nucleotides match TRBD1. The germline V gene encodes CDR1 SGHNT and CDR2 YYREEE (reference sequence). Trimming cost V 3 bases and J 2 bases; bases outside gene matches: 5. CDR3 size: 15 residues.

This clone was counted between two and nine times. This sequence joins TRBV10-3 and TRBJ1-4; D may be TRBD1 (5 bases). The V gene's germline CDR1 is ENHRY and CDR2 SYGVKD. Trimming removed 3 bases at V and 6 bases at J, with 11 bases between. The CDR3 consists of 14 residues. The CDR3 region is CAISDRVGDEKLFF. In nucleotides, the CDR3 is TGTGCCATCAGTGACAGGGTTGGGGATGAAAAACTGTTTTTT.

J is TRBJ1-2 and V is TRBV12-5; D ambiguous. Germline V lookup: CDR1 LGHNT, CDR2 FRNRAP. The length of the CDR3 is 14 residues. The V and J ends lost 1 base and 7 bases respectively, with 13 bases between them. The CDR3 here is CASGLGEGRGGYTF. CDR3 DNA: TGTGCTAGTGGTTTGGGGGAGGGCCGCGGTGGCTACACCTTC.

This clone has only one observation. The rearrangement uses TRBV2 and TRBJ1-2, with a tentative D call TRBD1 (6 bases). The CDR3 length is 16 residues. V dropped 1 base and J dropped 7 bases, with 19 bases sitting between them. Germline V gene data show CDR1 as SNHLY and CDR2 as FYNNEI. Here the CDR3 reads CASSEGPREKGGGYTF. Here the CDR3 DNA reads TGTGCCAGCAGTGAAGGCCCCAGGGAGAAGGGGGGTGGCTACACCTTC.

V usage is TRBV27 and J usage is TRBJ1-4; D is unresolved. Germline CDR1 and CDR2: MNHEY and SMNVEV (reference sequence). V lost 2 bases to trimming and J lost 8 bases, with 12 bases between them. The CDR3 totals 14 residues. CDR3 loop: CASSLTRAAEKLFF. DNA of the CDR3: TGTGCCAGCAGTTTAACACGGGCAGCCGAAAAACTGTTTTTT. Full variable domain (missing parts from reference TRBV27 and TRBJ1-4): EAQVTQNPRYLITVTGKKLTVTCSQNMNHEYMSWYRQDPGLGLRQIYYSMNVEVTDKGDVPEGYKVSRKEKRNFPLILESPSPNQTSLYFCASSLTRAAEKLFFGSGTQLSVL.